The rows below give T cell receptor beta chains drawn from one sample of a study of T cell repertoires in cytomegalovirus infection. No cognate antigen is known for these TCRs. TCRdb reprocessed the reads via MiXCR and lists one record per CDR3 protein. Among about 500,000 distinct CDR3 sequences listed, roughly 34% were seen once. This specimen was cultured PBMCs, taken from culture after CMV antigen stimulation. These receptors were obtained from a human donor in good health (CMV status not recorded). Some clones in this sample may be carry-over from other donors' samples. The CDR3 runs from the conserved cysteine through the conserved F or W. A D gene is named only where the DNA matches it firmly. Clone size is stated in some rows and not others, as once, few, many or a class when expanded.

clone size	V gene	D gene	J gene	CDR3 protein	CDR3 DNA
many	TRBV7-2	TRBD2	TRBJ2-5	CASSLMPGLAGLETQYF	TGTGCCAGCAGCCTAATGCCCGGCCTAGCGGGATTGGAGACCCAGTACTTC
-	TRBV19	TRBD2	TRBJ2-1	CASSIGRAGGRYNEQFF	TGTGCCAGTAGTATAGGTAGGGCGGGAGGGCGCTACAATGAGCAGTTCTTC
-	TRBV2	-	TRBJ2-2	CAGMYTGELFF	TGTGCAGGGATGTACACCGGGGAGCTGTTTTTT
few	TRBV4-1	TRBD2	TRBJ2-1	CASSQSTSGTYNEQFF	TGCGCCAGCAGCCAGTCCACTAGCGGGACGTACAATGAGCAGTTCTTC
-	TRBV7-6	-	TRBJ1-5	CASSPTAYTNQPQHF	TGTGCCAGCAGCCCGACAGCGTATACCAATCAGCCCCAGCATTTT
-	TRBV6-1	-	TRBJ1-1	CASSPAWNTEAFF	TGTGCCAGCAGTCCTGCCTGGAACACTGAAGCTTTCTTT
few	TRBV27	-	TRBJ1-1	CASSPGLTMNTEAFF	TGTGCCAGCAGTCCTGGACTGACTATGAACACTGAAGCTTTCTTT
-	TRBV4-3	TRBD2	TRBJ2-1	CASSQDPSGPYNEQFF	TGCGCCAGCAGCCAAGACCCTAGCGGGCCCTACAATGAGCAGTTCTTC
few	TRBV7-2	-	TRBJ2-7	CASSLNSPYEQYF	TGTGCCAGCAGCTTGAACAGCCCCTACGAGCAGTACTTC
-	TRBV14	-	TRBJ2-2	CASSQFLTGELFF	TGTGCCAGCAGCCAGTTCCTCACCGGGGAGCTGTTTTTT
-	TRBV11-2	TRBD2	TRBJ2-3	CASSPPGGTSGSDTQYF	TGTGCCAGCAGCCCCCCGGGTGGGACTAGCGGGAGTGATACGCAGTATTTT
few	TRBV7-2	TRBD1	TRBJ2-3	CASSSLDRGRFTDTQYF	TGTGCCAGCAGCTCTTTAGACAGGGGGAGATTCACAGATACGCAGTATTTT
-	TRBV6-5	TRBD2	TRBJ2-1	CASSSGLANEQFF	TGTGCCAGCAGTTCCGGACTAGCCAATGAGCAGTTCTTC
many	TRBV6-1	-	TRBJ2-7	CASRRTTTEITYEQYF	TGTGCCAGCAGACGAACCACGACAGAGATTACCTACGAGCAGTACTTC
-	TRBV12-3/TRBV12-4	-	TRBJ1-2	CASSFGNGYTF	TGTGCCAGCAGTTTCGGGAATGGCTACACCTTC
many	TRBV7-6	TRBD2	TRBJ2-1	CASSLTGGSYLYNEQFF	TGTGCCAGCAGCTTAACTGGCGGGAGTTATCTATACAATGAGCAGTTCTTC
-	TRBV29-1	-	TRBJ2-7	CSVEAPDSSYEQYF	TGCAGCGTTGAAGCACCTGACAGTTCCTACGAGCAGTACTTC
few	TRBV12-3/TRBV12-4	-	TRBJ1-3	CASRFFSGNTIYF	TGTGCCAGCAGGTTTTTCTCTGGAAACACCATATATTTT
-	TRBV20-1	TRBD2	TRBJ2-1	CSASTSGNYNEQFF	TGCAGTGCTAGTACTAGCGGGAACTACAATGAGCAGTTCTTC
-	TRBV7-9	-	TRBJ2-5	CASSLQRYQETQYF	TGTGCCAGCAGCTTACAGAGATACCAAGAGACCCAGTACTTC
few	TRBV25-1	-	TRBJ2-1	CASSEGAGYPEQFF	TGTGCCAGCAGTGAAGGGGCCGGTTATCCTGAGCAGTTCTTC
few	TRBV7-6	TRBD2	TRBJ2-5	CASGRAQETQYF	TGTGCCAGCGGGAGGGCACAAGAGACCCAGTACTTC
-	TRBV7-2	-	TRBJ1-1	CASSSYHGDTEAFF	TGTGCCAGCAGCTCCTACCATGGGGACACTGAAGCTTTCTTT
few	TRBV29-1	TRBD2	TRBJ2-3	CSVVDSSGRAGRQGDTQYF	TGCAGCGTTGTAGACTCTAGCGGGAGGGCAGGGCGCCAGGGAGATACGCAGTATTTT
many	TRBV7-2	-	TRBJ2-2	CASSPNTGELFF	TGTGCCAGCAGCCCAAACACCGGGGAGCTGTTTTTT
-	TRBV19	TRBD1	TRBJ1-5	CASRVTGAFNQPQHF	TGTGCCAGTAGGGTGACAGGGGCTTTCAATCAGCCCCAGCATTTT
many	TRBV7-2	-	TRBJ2-2	CASSLDGGISSGELFF	TGTGCCAGCAGCCTTGATGGGGGAATCTCTTCCGGGGAGCTGTTTTTT
few	TRBV20-1	-	TRBJ2-6	CSARAKGTLSSGANVLTF	TGCAGTGCTAGAGCGAAGGGGACTCTCAGCTCTGGGGCCAACGTCCTGACTTTC
-	TRBV5-5	-	TRBJ2-7	CASSLSVFYEQYF	TGTGCCAGCAGCTTGTCAGTCTTCTACGAGCAGTACTTC
few	TRBV27	TRBD1	TRBJ2-1	CASSFTGTASYNEQFF	TGTGCCAGCAGTTTCACCGGGACAGCCTCCTACAATGAGCAGTTCTTC
few	TRBV28	TRBD1	TRBJ1-1	CASSVTGGNTEAFF	TGTGCCAGCAGTGTGACAGGGGGAAACACTGAAGCTTTCTTT
-	TRBV6-2/TRBV6-3	TRBD2	TRBJ2-1	CASSYGLAGVEQFF	TGTGCCAGCAGTTACGGCCTAGCGGGAGTGGAGCAGTTCTTC
-	TRBV7-8	TRBD2	TRBJ2-5	CASSFLAGERETQYF	TGTGCCAGCAGCTTTTTAGCGGGAGAACGGGAGACCCAGTACTTC
-	TRBV7-4	-	TRBJ1-4	CASSWSSRTNEKLFF	TGTGCCAGCAGCTGGAGTTCTCGGACTAATGAAAAACTGTTTTTT
few	TRBV28	TRBD1	TRBJ2-7	CASSNDRGVSYEQYF	TGTGCCAGCAGTAACGACAGGGGGGTCTCCTACGAGCAGTACTTC
-	TRBV5-6	-	TRBJ1-6	CASSSDDNSPLHF	TGTGCCAGCAGCTCGGACGATAATTCACCCCTCCACTTT
-	TRBV18	-	TRBJ2-4	CASSPPADKNIQYF	TGTGCCAGCTCACCACCGGCTGATAAAAACATTCAGTACTTC
-	TRBV6-5	-	TRBJ1-1	CASSNPGTEAFF	TGTGCCAGCAGTAACCCGGGAACCGAAGCTTTCTTT
-	TRBV24-1	-	TRBJ1-5	CATSGPGRNQPQHF	TGTGCCACCAGTGGTCCAGGGCGGAATCAGCCCCAGCATTTT
-	TRBV7-8	-	TRBJ2-7	CASSLGGGQSYEQYF	TGTGCCAGCAGCTTAGGGGGGGGACAATCCTACGAGCAGTACTTC
few	TRBV25-1	-	TRBJ2-5	CASSEYGRGLETQYF	TGTGCCAGCAGTGAATATGGTCGGGGGTTAGAGACCCAGTACTTC
many	TRBV7-3	-	TRBJ1-2	CASSLGPDSNYGYTF	TGTGCCAGCAGCCTCGGGCCAGACTCTAACTATGGCTACACCTTC
-	TRBV19	-	TRBJ2-1	CASSIGLSTLRNEQFF	TGTGCCAGTAGTATCGGCTTGTCCACGCTCCGTAATGAGCAGTTCTTC
-	TRBV7-2	-	TRBJ1-2	CASSLESEGYTF	TGTGCCAGCAGCTTAGAGTCGGAAGGCTACACCTTC
few	TRBV20-1	TRBD2	TRBJ2-3	CSARDLGAGAFTDTQYF	TGCAGTGCTAGAGATTTGGGAGCGGGAGCCTTCACAGATACGCAGTATTTT
few	TRBV7-9	-	TRBJ1-1	CASSLSSGTTEAFF	TGTGCCAGCAGCTTATCGTCCGGGACGACTGAAGCTTTCTTT
-	TRBV19	-	TRBJ1-2	CASTQGYYGYTF	TGTGCCAGTACCCAGGGTTACTATGGCTACACCTTC
-	TRBV11-3	-	TRBJ2-2	CASSPGVAANTGELFF	TGTGCCAGCAGCCCTGGAGTAGCAGCGAACACCGGGGAGCTGTTTTTT
few	TRBV7-9	-	TRBJ1-1	CASSFGPTSNTEAFF	TGTGCCAGCAGCTTCGGACCCACGTCCAACACTGAAGCTTTCTTT
-	TRBV9	TRBD2	TRBJ2-1	CASSASGNSYNEQFF	TGTGCCAGCAGCGCGAGCGGGAATTCCTACAATGAGCAGTTCTTC
-	TRBV28	-	TRBJ2-2	CASSLSAWELFF	TGTGCCAGCAGTTTGTCAGCATGGGAGCTGTTTTTT
-	TRBV12-3/TRBV12-4	-	TRBJ1-1	CASSHRLGMAFF	TGTGCCAGCAGCCACCGCTTGGGCATGGCTTTCTTT
-	TRBV29-1	-	TRBJ2-5	CSSKGESETQYF	TGCAGCTCAAAAGGGGAATCGGAGACCCAGTACTTC